The 11 T cell receptor beta chains presented below share a single source sample, sequenced in a study of blood T cells in healthy people across ages. It was with a sample-barcoded 5' primer and a J-beta primer mix that a second PCR of about 6 to 12 cycles was run. TCRdb passed the 5' RACE reads through MiXCR, listing each CDR3 protein once. The data hold fewer than 2,000,000 distinct CDR3 sequences, with about 39% observed a single time. The sample was blood. Every receptor here comes from a human donor in good health.

This clonotype has only a few counts. The chain uses TRBV7-2 and TRBJ1-5, with D uncertain. The CDR3 is made up of 14 amino acids. Trimming cost V 3 bases and J 4 bases, with 10 bases left between them. From germline, CDR1 is SGHTA and CDR2 FQGNSA. CDR3 sequence (DNA): TGTGCCAGCAGCTTTGGGAATCGGAATCAGCCCCAGCATTTT. Translating it yields CASSFGNRNQPQHF.

The J gene is TRBJ2-3, the V gene TRBV24-1; the D is unclear. Deletions cut 3 bases from V and 4 bases from J, with 10 bases between. The CDR3 is 14 residues long. Germline lookup yields CDR1 KGHDR and CDR2 SFDVKD. The CDR3 region is CATSDVMVADTQYF. In nucleotides, the CDR3 is TGTGCCACCAGTGATGTAATGGTCGCAGATACGCAGTATTTT.

This clonotype was picked up many times. CDR3 in DNA: TGTGCCACCAGCAGAGTTTTGAGACAGGGTTTCTCTGGGGCCAACGTCCTGACTTTC. Its translation: CATSRVLRQGFSGANVLTF. This chain links TRBV15 with TRBJ2-6; 7 bases match TRBD1. CDR3 size: 19 residues. CDR1 is LNHNV and CDR2 is YYDKDF in the germline V gene (reference sequence). V shed 1 base and J 0 bases; nucleotides not matched to a gene: 9.

V gene TRBV11-3 combines with J gene TRBJ2-7; TRBD1 is a possible D gene (5 bases). This CDR3 is 18 amino acids long. Trimming pared 0 bases from V and 5 bases from J, leaving 23 bases between. Germline V gene data show CDR1 as SGHNT and CDR2 as YENEEA. The CDR3 region is CASSLDVGAPESWDEQYF. The CDR3 DNA is TGTGCCAGCAGCTTAGATGTTGGGGCACCGGAATCGTGGGACGAGCAGTACTTC.

V gene TRBV12-5 combines with J gene TRBJ2-5; possible D gene TRBD2, 5 bases. This CDR3 is 15 amino acids long. Germline V lookup: CDR1 LGHNT, CDR2 FRNRAP. The V and J ends lost 0 bases and 7 bases respectively, with 15 bases between them. CDR3 protein: CASGLVKVARGTQYF. The CDR3 coding sequence is TGTGCTAGTGGTTTGGTAAAGGTTGCTCGGGGGACCCAGTACTTC.

Remarks on this clonotype: Lacking the conserved final phenylalanine or tryptophan, this CDR3 likely reflects a read error. This chain links TRBV20-1 with TRBJ2-1, with D uncertain. CDR3 size: 17 residues. Germline V gene sequence: CDR1 DFQATT, CDR2 SNEGSKA (reference sequence). Trimming took off 2 bases at V and 8 bases at J, with 25 bases between the two ends. In DNA form, the CDR3 reads TGCAGTGCTAGAAGTATAAGGTCCCGAGCGCCGGTCGATGAGCAGTTCTCC. Protein sequence: CSARSIRSRAPVDEQFS.

The V gene is TRBV4-3, the J gene TRBJ2-7; unclear D gene. V gave up 3 bases and J gave up 3 bases, with 12 bases separating them. Germline V gene sequence: CDR1 LGHNA, CDR2 YSLEER. CDR3 size: 14 residues. CDR3 DNA: TGCGCCAGCAGCCAGGGTCGGCAGGTCTACGAGCAGTACTTC. This sequence encodes CASSQGRQVYEQYF.

The V call is TRBV9, the J call TRBJ2-1, with D maybe TRBD1 (5 bases). Trimming cost V 6 bases and J 0 bases, with 10 bases left between them. The CDR3 covers 14 residues. Germline values: CDR1 SGDLS, CDR2 YYNGEE. The chain's CDR3 is CASTTVSSYNEQFF. CDR3 nucleotides: TGTGCCAGCACGACAGTGAGCTCCTACAATGAGCAGTTCTTC.

The chain uses TRBV29-1 and TRBJ1-1, with D hard to call. The V gene lost 4 bases and the J gene lost 7 bases, with 16 bases spanning the gap. CDR1 is SQVTM, CDR2 ANQGSEA, per germline. The CDR3 runs 13 residues. CDR3 in amino acids: CSVVPTSLGEAFF. DNA for the CDR3: TGCAGCGTTGTCCCGACGAGTCTGGGTGAAGCTTTCTTT.

This clonotype has only a few counts. This sequence joins TRBV7-3 and TRBJ2-3; D uncertain. This CDR3 is 13 amino acids long. Trimming took 6 bases from V and 5 from J, leaving 12 bases between them. Germline V CDR1 and CDR2: SGHTA, FQGTGA. CDR3 DNA sequence: TGTGCCAGCAGTTCGCTGCCGTTAGATACGCAGTATTTT. This translates into CASSSLPLDTQYF.

The chain recombines TRBV12-3 or TRBV12-4 with TRBJ1-6; TRBD1 is a possible D gene (5 bases). Trimming left V 3 bases short and J 7 bases short, with 10 bases between. The length of the CDR3 is 14 residues. As DNA, the CDR3 is TGTGCCAGCAGTTTGGGGCTATCAAATTCACCCCTCCACTTT. This sequence encodes CASSLGLSNSPLHF.